These T cell receptor beta chains were read from a single sample in a study of control samples from healthy donors and cancer patients. The method was immunoSEQ multiplex PCR; TCRdb's version includes in-frame clones alone and lacks a portion of them. There are roughly 160,000 clones in the sample; just over 85% occur only once, and 4.9% lies in the top ten. Material for sequencing was blood. These receptors all come from a woman aged 25-40 years in good health. The CDR3 runs from the conserved cysteine through the conserved F or W. D genes are given only for firm matches.

v_gene	j_gene	d_gene	len	CDR3aa
TRBV6-2/TRBV6-3	TRBJ1-3	NA	12	CASSYSGNTIYF
TRBV27	TRBJ1-1	NA	14	CASSLRGGATEAFF
TRBV5-6	TRBJ2-1	NA	16	CASSYGTGLTYNEQFF
TRBV6-1	TRBJ2-5	TRBD1	16	CASSERQGAREETQYF
TRBV12-3/TRBV12-4	TRBJ2-2	NA	12	CASSKRTGELFF
TRBV6-1	TRBJ2-4	TRBD1	13	CASSENRGNIQYF
TRBV19	TRBJ1-4	TRBD1	14	CASSKTGLREKLFF
TRBV7-6	TRBJ2-2	TRBD2	15	CASSGGLAGTGELFF
TRBV7-6	TRBJ1-2	TRBD1	13	CASSGWTGGGYTF
TRBV5-1	TRBJ2-2	TRBD2	15	CASSLEAGVAGELFF
TRBV27	TRBJ1-6	NA	15	CASSLGSSYNSPLHF
TRBV3-1/TRBV3-2	TRBJ2-3	TRBD2	16	CASSQDTSGGPVTQYF
TRBV15	TRBJ2-1	TRBD2	13	CATGGLADNEQFF
TRBV6-5	TRBJ2-3	TRBD1	16	CASSYSSGGGGDTQYF
TRBV19	TRBJ1-2	TRBD1	18	CASSRNRGPTLANYGYTF
TRBV2	TRBJ1-5	TRBD1	15	CASSRDRGGDQPQHF
TRBV3-1/TRBV3-2	TRBJ1-5	NA	14	CASSQGRGNQPQHF